The 17 T cell receptor beta chains below all came from one sample that was sequenced in a study of OX40 agonist ivuxolimab in advanced cancers. To prepare the library, the immunoSEQ multiplex PCR assay was applied. TCRdb's version of the immuneACCESS table is confined to in-frame rearrangements and falls short of the full clone set. An unresolved V gene accounts for under half of the shortfall where checked; the remainder is of unknown origin. The sample has 40,000 to 50,000 clones on record, about 88% of them singletons. Jointly, the top ten make up less than 60% of the sample. The specimen comprised CD4+ or CD8+ T cells sorted from blood, sampled in a trial of the OX40 agonist ivuxolimab. All receptors come from an adult with an advanced solid tumor such as melanoma, head and neck, liver or kidney cancer.

This chain links TRBV18 with TRBJ1-1; maybe TRBD1 (5 bases). The ends were cut back, 2 bases at V and 11 bases at J, with 12 bases in the middle. CDR3 length: 12 residues. The germline CDR1 and CDR2 sequences are KGHSH and LQKENI. CDR3 region: CASSPEGRVAFF. CDR3 nucleotide sequence: TGTGCCAGCTCACCAGAGGGCAGGGTGGCTTTCTTT.

J is TRBJ2-7 and V is TRBV18; D unclear. Trimming shortened V by 3 bases and J by 5 bases, and 14 bases separated the two germline ends. The V gene's germline CDR1 is KGHSH and CDR2 LQKENI. This CDR3 region has 14 residues. CDR3 bases: TGTGCCAGCTCACCGCCCGTAGGGATTCACGAGCAGTACTTC. Protein sequence: CASSPPVGIHEQYF.

The chain is built from TRBV7-9 and TRBJ2-3, with a tentative D call TRBD2 (5 bases). Germline lookup yields CDR1 SEHNR and CDR2 FQNEAQ (reference sequence). The CDR3 has 19 amino acids. V dropped 4 bases and J dropped 1 base, with 24 bases sitting between them. The CDR3 loop reads CASSSRIAGGNLRTDTQYF. The CDR3 coding sequence is TGTGCCAGCAGCTCCAGGATAGCTGGAGGTAATCTCCGCACAGATACGCAGTATTTT.

The chain is built from TRBV4-2 and TRBJ2-4; TRBD2 matches 11 bases. There are 16 residues in the CDR3. With 0 bases clipped from V and 7 bases from J, the junction kept 5 bases outside the gene matches. The germline V gene encodes CDR1 LGHNA and CDR2 YNFKEQ. The DNA for the CDR3 is TGTGCCAGCAGCCAAGAACTAGCGGGGGCCACGAACATTCAGTACTTC. Amino acids: CASSQELAGATNIQYF.

V usage is TRBV10-2 and J usage is TRBJ2-7; 11 bases are a match to TRBD2. Trimming cost V 2 bases and J 1 base; bases outside gene matches: 1. There are 15 residues in the CDR3. The V gene's germline CDR1 is WSHSY and CDR2 SAAADI. CDR3 protein: CASSEPSGGSYEQYF. The DNA of the CDR3 is TGCGCCAGCAGTGAGCCTAGCGGGGGGTCCTACGAGCAGTACTTC.

The chain combines TRBV6-5 with TRBJ2-7, with TRBD1 matching over 8 bases. With V trimmed by 2 bases and J by 3 bases, 3 bases remained unmatched. Germline V gives CDR1 MNHEY, CDR2 SVGAGI. This CDR3 is 14 amino acids long. The CDR3 here is CASSYGTGDYEQYF. The CDR3 DNA is TGTGCCAGCAGTTACGGGACAGGAGACTACGAGCAGTACTTC.

This rearrangement joins TRBV5-6 to TRBJ2-1, with 10 nucleotides matching TRBD2. V lost 4 bases and J lost 5; bases outside the gene matches: 9. Germline-derived CDR1 and CDR2 are SGHDT and YYEEEE. The CDR3 runs 16 residues. CDR3 residues: CASSRESGLADNEQFF. The CDR3 DNA follows: TGTGCCAGCAGCCGGGAATCAGGACTAGCGGACAATGAGCAGTTCTTC.

The V call is TRBV9, the J call TRBJ1-2, with TRBD1 matching over 8 bases. Germline-derived CDR1 and CDR2 are SGDLS and YYNGEE. Germline trimming cut 0 bases from V and 4 bases from J; bases unmatched to any gene: 5. This CDR3 is 15 amino acids long. CDR3 sequence reads: CASSVEETGAYGYTF. The CDR3 region has the DNA TGTGCCAGCAGCGTAGAGGAGACAGGGGCCTATGGCTACACCTTC.

The chain uses TRBV21-1 and TRBJ2-2; the table's D call of TRBD2 was not tested on the DNA. TRBV21-1 is deemed a pseudogene. This CDR3 spans 19 amino acids. CDR3 sequence: CASSNVGDTSAPSTGELFF. CDR3 DNA: TGTGCCAGCAGCAACGTGGGAGACACTAGCGCCCCGAGCACCGGGGAGCTGTTTTTT.

The chain links TRBV2 to TRBJ1-1, with unresolved D. Trimming stripped 6 bases from V and 1 base from J, with 9 bases between. Germline V lookup: CDR1 SNHLY, CDR2 FYNNEI. The CDR3 sequence is 13 residues long. DNA for the CDR3: TGTGCCAGCAGGGGTCTGGGGAACACTGAAGCTTTCTTT. It specifies CASRGLGNTEAFF.

This clone showed up just once. The chain carries TRBV5-1 and TRBJ1-1; 9 bases match TRBD1. Germline V gene lookup returns CDR1 SGHRS and CDR2 YFSETQ. V dropped 2 bases and J dropped 0; count of bases not matched to a gene: 5. CDR3 length: 16 amino acids. This chain's CDR3 is CASSFGQGTMNTEAFF. The CDR3 nucleotides read TGCGCCAGCAGCTTTGGACAGGGGACCATGAACACTGAAGCTTTCTTT. Looking up the rest from reference TRBV5-1 and TRBJ1-1 gives the full variable domain: KAGVTQTPRYLIKTRGQQVTLSCSPISGHRSVSWYQQTPGQGLQFLFEYFSETQRNKGNFPGRFSGRQFSNSRSEMNVSTLELGDSALYLCASSFGQGTMNTEAFFGQGTRLTVV.

The V gene is TRBV4-3, the J gene TRBJ1-1; TRBD1 aligns across 9 bases. Looked up from germline, CDR1 is LGHNA and CDR2 is YSLEER. V was pared by 3 bases and J by 4 bases, with 6 bases of the junction left unmatched. This CDR3 region has 15 residues. In DNA form, the CDR3 reads TGCGCCAGCAGCCAGGCCCGACAGGGGGGCACTGAAGCTTTCTTT. It is translated as CASSQARQGGTEAFF.

The gene calls are TRBV30 and TRBJ2-5, with 13 bases that match TRBD2. CDR1 is GTSNPN and CDR2 is SVGIG in the germline V gene (reference sequence). J lost 4 bases, V lost 0 bases, and 5 bases had no gene match. CDR3 size: 16 residues. CDR3 in amino acids: CAWSVGLAGERETQYF. CDR3 bases: TGTGCCTGGAGTGTCGGACTAGCGGGAGAGAGAGAGACCCAGTACTTC.

This chain connects TRBV5-4 to TRBJ1-6; D unresolved. The V gene's germline CDR1 is SGHNT and CDR2 YYREEE (reference sequence). The V gene lost 0 bases and the J gene lost 5 bases, with 9 bases spanning the gap. This CDR3 contains 15 residues. In nucleotides, the CDR3 is TGTGCCAGCAGCTTGGGGCCCGGCGATAATTCACCCCTCCACTTT. This sequence encodes CASSLGPGDNSPLHF.

The V and J genes are TRBV6-5 and TRBJ1-4; no clear D gene. The CDR3 spans 14 residues. Trimming stripped 2 bases from V and 0 bases from J, with 4 bases between. Germline-derived CDR1 and CDR2 are MNHEY and SVGAGI. CDR3: CASSYGTTNEKLFF. CDR3 DNA sequence: TGTGCCAGCAGTTACGGGACAACTAATGAAAAACTGTTTTTT.

The gene calls are TRBV4-1 and TRBJ2-7, with 7 bases matching TRBD1. Germline V lookup: CDR1 MGHRA, CDR2 YSYEKL. The length of the CDR3 is 14 residues. V trimming: 1 base; J trimming: 3 bases; junction bases outside the gene matches: 3. The CDR3 loop reads CASSQVQGLYEQYF. The CDR3 bases are TGCGCCAGCAGCCAAGTACAGGGGCTCTACGAGCAGTACTTC.

The CDR3 DNA is TGTGCCAGCAGCTTGGGGTTAAATGAGCAGTTCTTC. Protein: CASSLGLNEQFF. The chain combines TRBV5-4 with TRBJ2-1; no firm D call. The V end lost 0 bases, the J end lost 7 bases, and 5 bases lay between the germline ends. The CDR3 runs 12 residues. Germline loops: CDR1 SGHNT, CDR2 YYREEE (reference sequence).